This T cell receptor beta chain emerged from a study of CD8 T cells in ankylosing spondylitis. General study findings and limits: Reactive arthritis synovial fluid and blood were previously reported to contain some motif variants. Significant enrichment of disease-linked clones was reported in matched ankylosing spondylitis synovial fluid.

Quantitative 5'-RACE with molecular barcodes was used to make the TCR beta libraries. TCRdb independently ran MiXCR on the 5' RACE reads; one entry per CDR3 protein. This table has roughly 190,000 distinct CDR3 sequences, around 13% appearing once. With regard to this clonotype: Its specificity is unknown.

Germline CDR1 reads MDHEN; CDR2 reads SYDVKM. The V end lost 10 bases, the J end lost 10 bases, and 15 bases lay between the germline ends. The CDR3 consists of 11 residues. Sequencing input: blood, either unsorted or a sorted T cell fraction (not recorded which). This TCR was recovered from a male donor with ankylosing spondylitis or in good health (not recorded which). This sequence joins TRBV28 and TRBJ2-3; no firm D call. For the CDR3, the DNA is TGTGCCACCGGCTCTTACAACGCGCAGTATTTT. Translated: CATGSYNAQYF. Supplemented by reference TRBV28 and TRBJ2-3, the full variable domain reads DVKVTQSSRYLVKRTGEKVFLECVQDMDHENMFWYRQDPGLGLRLIYFSYDVKMKEKGDIPEGYSVSREKKERFSLILESASTNQTSMYLCATGSYNAQYFGPGTRLTVL.